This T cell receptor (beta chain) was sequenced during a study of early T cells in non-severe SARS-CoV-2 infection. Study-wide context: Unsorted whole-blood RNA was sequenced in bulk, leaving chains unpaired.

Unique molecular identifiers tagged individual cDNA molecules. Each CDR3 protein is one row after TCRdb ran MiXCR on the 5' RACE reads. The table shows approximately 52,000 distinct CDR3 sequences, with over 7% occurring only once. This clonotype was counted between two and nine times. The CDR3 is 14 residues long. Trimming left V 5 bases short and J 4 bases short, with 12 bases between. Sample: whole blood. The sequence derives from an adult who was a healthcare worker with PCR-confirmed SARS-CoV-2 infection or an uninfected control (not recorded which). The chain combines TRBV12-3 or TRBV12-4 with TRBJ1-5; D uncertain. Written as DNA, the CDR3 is TGTGCCAGCAGTCGCGTCAGGTATAATCAGCCCCAGCATTTT. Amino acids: CASSRVRYNQPQHF.